Detailed here is one TCR beta chain. These data are taken from a study of T-cell reconstitution after alpha-beta-depleted transplantation in children. CDR3 length: 14 amino acids. CDR1 is SGHAT, CDR2 FQNNGV, per germline. With 5 bases clipped from V and 4 bases from J, the junction kept 5 bases outside the gene matches. Researchers prepared the TCRbeta library using unique molecular identifiers, the study reports. TCRdb recomputed calls from the PCR reads with MiXCR, one row per CDR3 protein. The sample yields 250,000 or so distinct CDR3 sequences, more than 20% seen once. This sample comprised PBMCs, mostly from graft donor cells, obtained 360 days after TCRalphabeta/CD19-depleted stem cell transplant. The chain has TRBV11-2 and TRBJ1-3, with TRBD1 matching over 7 bases. This TCR derives from a female patient between 2 and 10 years old who had a stem cell transplant for congenital amegakaryocytic thrombocytopenia, so the T cells may come from the graft donor. The CDR3 DNA is TGTGCCAGCAGCCCGACAGGGCCGGGAAACACCATATATTTT. Protein sequence: CASSPTGPGNTIYF.